This entry lists 23 T cell receptor beta chains sequenced from one sample in a study of cytomegalovirus exposure and HLA in healthy donors. The PCR employed 60 Vbeta primers together with 13 Jbeta primers. The method was immunoSEQ multiplex PCR; TCRdb's version includes in-frame clones alone and lacks a portion of them. The repertoire table contains 75,000 to 95,000 clones. Sequenced sample: PBMCs. Receptor source: a woman aged 55-70 years in good health and CMV-seronegative.

The chain uses TRBV19 and TRBJ2-5, with 10 bases lining up with TRBD2. With the DNA end fitting TRBJ2-7 better, the J assignment may be wrong. The CDR3 consists of 17 residues. Germline V CDR1 and CDR2: LNHDA, SQIVND (reference sequence). CDR3 sequence (DNA): TGTGCCAGTAGCCGGCAGCTAGCGGGAGTGGATCAATACGAGCAGTACTTC. Amino acids: CASSRQLAGVDQYEQYF.

This chain uses TRBV9 with TRBJ2-7, with 12 bases fitting TRBD2. CDR3 size: 16 residues. With 0 bases clipped from V and 6 bases from J, the junction kept 7 bases outside the gene matches. Looked up from germline, CDR1 is SGDLS and CDR2 is YYNGEE. CDR3 residues: CASSVGTSGIRGEQYF. The CDR3 DNA follows: TGTGCCAGCAGCGTAGGGACTAGCGGGATCCGCGGCGAGCAGTACTTC. The full variable domain, in which reference TRBV9 and TRBJ2-7 provide the parts outside the CDR3, is DSGVTQTPKHLITATGQRVTLRCSPRSGDLSVYWYQQSLDQGLQFLIQYYNGEERAKGNILERFSAQQFPDLHSELNLSSLELGDSALYFCASSVGTSGIRGEQYFGPGTRLTVT.

The V and J genes are TRBV15 and TRBJ1-4, with D perhaps matching TRBD1 (6 bases). V was trimmed by 5 bases and J by 5 bases, leaving 18 bases between them. CDR3 size: 16 residues. The V gene's germline CDR1 is LNHNV and CDR2 YYDKDF (reference sequence). The CDR3 here is CATSPGTQGRNEKLFF. As DNA, the CDR3 is TGTGCCACCAGCCCTGGAACACAGGGCCGGAATGAAAAACTGTTTTTT. Using reference TRBV15 and TRBJ1-4 for the parts outside the CDR3, the full variable domain is DAMVIQNPRYQVTQFGKPVTLSCSQTLNHNVMYWYQQKSSQAPKLLFHYYDKDFNNEADTPDNFQSRRPNTSFCFLDIRSPGLGDTAMYLCATSPGTQGRNEKLFFGSGTQLSVL.

The chain uses TRBV6-6 and TRBJ2-7, with D possibly TRBD2 on 5 matching bases. With 5 bases removed from V and 5 bases from J, the gap between germline ends came to 19 bases. The CDR3 loop spans 15 amino acids. The germline V gene has CDR1 MNHNY and CDR2 SVGAGI (reference sequence). This CDR3 is CASSHGRPDSNEQYF. The CDR3, as DNA: TGTGCCAGCAGTCACGGACGGCCGGACTCTAACGAGCAGTACTTC.

This sequence joins TRBV25-1 and TRBJ2-3, with TRBD1 identical over 7 bases. From germline, CDR1 is MGHDK and CDR2 SYGVNS. V gave up 4 bases and J gave up 4 bases; unmatched junction bases: 8. The CDR3 covers 15 residues. The CDR3 sequence is CASSGQGTASDTQYF. The CDR3 DNA sequence: TGTGCCAGCAGTGGACAGGGAACGGCGTCAGATACGCAGTATTTT.

The rearrangement joins TRBV11-2 to TRBJ2-6; D unclear. Deletions cut 0 bases from V and 3 bases from J, with 9 bases between. Germline V gene sequence: CDR1 SGHAT, CDR2 FQNNGV. CDR3 length: 16 amino acids. The CDR3 DNA reads TGTGCCAGCAGCTTAGATCTTAGTGGTGGGGCCAACGTCCTGACTTTC. Encoded protein: CASSLDLSGGANVLTF.

V gene TRBV9 combines with J gene TRBJ1-2; D gene unclear. The V gene lost 3 bases and the J gene lost 4 bases, with 10 bases spanning the gap. Germline-derived CDR1 and CDR2 are SGDLS and YYNGEE. This CDR3 region has 13 residues. The CDR3 is CASSERAGYGYTF. The CDR3 nucleotides read TGTGCCAGCAGCGAGAGGGCGGGCTATGGCTACACCTTC. Filled out from reference TRBV9 and TRBJ1-2, the complete variable domain reads DSGVTQTPKHLITATGQRVTLRCSPRSGDLSVYWYQQSLDQGLQFLIQYYNGEERAKGNILERFSAQQFPDLHSELNLSSLELGDSALYFCASSERAGYGYTFGSGTRLTVV.

The chain combines TRBV5-1 with TRBJ2-3, with D uncertain. V gave up 4 bases and J gave up 0 bases, with 6 bases separating them. The CDR3 spans 13 residues. CDR1 is SGHRS and CDR2 is YFSETQ in the germline V gene. CDR3 nucleotides: TGCGCCAGCAGCCTCGGGAGCACAGATACGCAGTATTTT. Its protein is CASSLGSTDTQYF.

V and J are TRBV2 and TRBJ2-1, with TRBD2 identical over 7 bases. The CDR3 contains 15 residues. Trimming cost V 6 bases and J 11 bases; bases outside gene matches: 16. Germline CDR1 is SNHLY and CDR2 is FYNNEI. Here the CDR3 DNA reads TGTGCCAGCAGGACACCCCCCGGTCGGGGGGAGAAGCAGTTCTTC. Amino acid sequence: CASRTPPGRGEKQFF. Using reference TRBV2 and TRBJ2-1 for the parts outside the CDR3, the full variable domain is EPEVTQTPSHQVTQMGQEVILRCVPISNHLYFYWYRQILGQKVEFLVSFYNNEISEKSEIFDDQFSVERPDGSNFTLKIRSTKLEDSAMYFCASRTPPGRGEKQFFGPGTRLTVL.

The J gene is TRBJ2-3, the V gene TRBV28, with 7 bases matching TRBD1. This CDR3 has 14 residues. CDR1 is MDHEN and CDR2 is SYDVKM in the germline V gene. J lost 1 base, V lost 4 bases, and 2 bases had no gene match. CDR3 bases: TGTGCCAGCAGTTACGACAGGGGCACAGATACGCAGTATTTT. This encodes CASSYDRGTDTQYF.

Worth noting for this clone: The junction departs from the called germline gene at one end, perhaps through a read error. The chain recombines TRBV28 with TRBJ1-1; 7 positions agree with TRBD1. Germline V lookup: CDR1 MDHEN, CDR2 SYDVKM. This CDR3 comprises 14 residues. In DNA, the CDR3 is TGTGCCCGCAGTTCTCCCGGGACAGCGTTTTCGGCTTTCTTT. It specifies CARSSPGTAFSAFF.

V gene TRBV4-2 combines with J gene TRBJ2-6, with a weak D call TRBD1 (5 bases). The CDR3 loop spans 19 amino acids. Germline CDR1 reads LGHNA; CDR2 reads YNFKEQ. The V gene lost 0 bases and the J gene lost 0 bases, with 15 bases spanning the gap. The CDR3 loop is CASSQEQVAKFSGANVLTF. In DNA, the CDR3 is TGTGCCAGCAGCCAAGAACAGGTCGCTAAATTCTCTGGGGCCAACGTCCTGACTTTC.

The chain employs TRBV5-1 and TRBJ1-5; D unresolved. This CDR3 is built from 14 residues. The germline gives CDR1 SGHRS, CDR2 YFSETQ. Trimming removed 4 bases at V and 4 bases at J, with 12 bases between. The CDR3 loop is CASSTDGDNQPQHF. The CDR3, as DNA: TGCGCCAGCAGCACGGACGGGGATAATCAGCCCCAGCATTTT.

This chain links TRBV27 with TRBJ2-7, with D possibly TRBD1 on 6 matching bases. Germline V gene data show CDR1 as MNHEY and CDR2 as SMNVEV (reference sequence). This CDR3 contains 17 residues. Trimming shortened V by 6 bases and J by 6 bases, and 27 bases separated the two germline ends. The CDR3 nucleotides read TGTGCCAGCAGGCAACTACAGGGAGCAGACGCAAGGGGCGAGCAGTACTTC. Its protein product is CASRQLQGADARGEQYF.

The rearrangement uses TRBV7-2 and TRBJ1-2; D is unresolved. The CDR3 length is 14 residues. Trimming removed 5 bases from V and 4 bases from J, with 14 bases in between. CDR1 and CDR2 (germline): SGHTA, FQGNSA. The CDR3 region is CASSPEGGPYGYTF. The CDR3, as DNA: TGTGCCAGCAGCCCCGAAGGCGGCCCCTATGGCTACACCTTC.

The CDR3 DNA reads TGTGCCAGCAGCGCAGAATCCGGGTATCAGCCCCAGCATTTT. Translating gives CASSAESGYQPQHF. V is TRBV2 and J is TRBJ1-5; D call uncertain. The CDR3 sequence is 14 residues long. The V and J ends lost 6 bases and 5 bases respectively, with 14 bases between them. CDR1 and CDR2 (germline): SNHLY, FYNNEI.

On this clone: The identical CDR3 is also encoded by other nucleotide sequences in the sample. The genes are TRBV6-1 and TRBJ2-7, with 11 positions matching TRBD1. CDR1 and CDR2 (germline): MNHNS, SASEGT. This CDR3 region has 15 residues. The ends lost 5 bases at V and 2 bases at J; junction bases unmatched: 5. The CDR3 loop reads CASSSRTGGPYEQYF. Written as DNA, the CDR3 is TGTGCCAGCAGTAGCCGGACAGGGGGCCCCTACGAGCAGTACTTC.

The V and J genes are TRBV28 and TRBJ1-1; D may be TRBD1 (5 bases). Per germline, CDR1 MDHEN and CDR2 SYDVKM. V was clipped by 6 bases and J by 3 bases, with 11 bases between them. The CDR3 length is 13 residues. DNA for the CDR3: TGTGCCAGCAGGCGACAGTTAGACACTGAAGCTTTCTTT. It encodes CASRRQLDTEAFF. The full variable domain, in which reference TRBV28 and TRBJ1-1 provide the parts outside the CDR3, is DVKVTQSSRYLVKRTGEKVFLECVQDMDHENMFWYRQDPGLGLRLIYFSYDVKMKEKGDIPEGYSVSREKKERFSLILESASTNQTSMYLCASRRQLDTEAFFGQGTRLTVV.

The chain combines TRBV11-3 with TRBJ1-1; TRBD1 matches at 7 bases. There are 14 residues in the CDR3. The V and J ends lost 8 bases and 8 bases, in that order; junction bases with no gene match: 14. The germline gives CDR1 SGHNT, CDR2 YENEEA. Here the CDR3 DNA reads TGTGCCAGCGGCGACTCCGACAGGGTCGGAGAAGCTTTCTTT. Amino acid sequence: CASGDSDRVGEAFF. Complete variable domain (other parts from reference TRBV11-3 and TRBJ1-1): EAGVVQSPRYKIIEKKQPVAFWCNPISGHNTLYWYLQNLGQGPELLIRYENEEAVDDSQLPKDRFSAERLKGVDSTLKIQPAELGDSAVYLCASGDSDRVGEAFFGQGTRLTVV.

The chain uses TRBV6-5 and TRBJ2-7; D not resolved. V was cut by 4 bases and J by 2 bases, with 12 bases left in between. This CDR3 has 14 amino acids. Germline CDR1 and CDR2: MNHEY and SVGAGI. The CDR3 protein is CASSSLREAYEQYF. In nucleotides, the CDR3 is TGTGCCAGCAGTTCTCTCCGAGAGGCCTACGAGCAGTACTTC.

The chain recombines TRBV7-6 with TRBJ1-2; D is unclear. V gave up 0 bases and J gave up 8 bases, with 7 bases separating them. This CDR3 region has 12 residues. CDR1 and CDR2 (germline): SGHVS, FNYEAQ. Here the CDR3 reads CASSLAPGGYTF. The CDR3 DNA reads as TGTGCCAGCAGCTTAGCCCCAGGAGGCTACACCTTC.

The chain employs TRBV5-1 and TRBJ2-7; 8 bases agree with TRBD1. The CDR3 is made up of 14 amino acids. With 4 bases clipped from V and 6 bases from J, the junction kept 9 bases outside the gene matches. Germline CDR1 reads SGHRS; CDR2 reads YFSETQ. CDR3: CASSMRTGQGEQYF. CDR3 DNA: TGCGCCAGCAGCATGAGGACAGGGCAGGGCGAGCAGTACTTC.

The genes are TRBV28 and TRBJ1-2; D gene ambiguous. Germline V CDR1 and CDR2: MDHEN, SYDVKM. Trimming shortened V by 4 bases and J by 0 bases, and 6 bases separated the two germline ends. The CDR3 length is 13 residues. CDR3 loop: CASSSLANYGYTF. The CDR3 DNA reads TGTGCCAGCAGTTCCTTAGCTAACTATGGCTACACCTTC.